The clone carrying this TCR beta chain has a count of ten or more. TCRdb reprocessed the 5' RACE reads via MiXCR and lists one record per CDR3 protein. Here the sample spans roughly 100,000 distinct CDR3 sequences, less than 14% being singletons. The data originate from a study of neurological immune-mediated disorders. The time point is: longitudinal time-point 3. The CDR3 spans 14 residues. Germline values: CDR1 LNHDA, CDR2 SQIVND (reference sequence). V was clipped by 5 bases and J by 1 base, with 9 bases between them. This TCR came from a female donor with HTLV-1-associated myelopathy (HAM/TSP). The gene calls are TRBV19 and TRBJ2-1; a possible D gene is TRBD2 (6 bases). Sequencing was performed on PBMCs. CDR3 coding DNA: TGTGCCAGTAGTTGGAGCGGGTCCTACAATGAGCAGTTCTTC. This translates into CASSWSGSYNEQFF.